The 13 T cell receptor beta chains below all came from one sample that was sequenced in a study of blood T cell repertoires in COVID-19. Sequenced by immunoSEQ multiplex PCR; TCRdb stores in-frame clones only, minus some. The table shows under 250,000 clones, with roughly 86% occurring only once. Sequencing was performed on peripheral blood. Receptor source: a woman aged 60-70 years who had recovered from COVID-19.

The genes are TRBV6-6 and TRBJ1-1; D is perhaps TRBD1 (5 bases). Deletions cut 8 bases from V and 1 base from J, with 11 bases between. The CDR3 is 13 amino acids. Germline V CDR1 and CDR2: MNHNY, SVGAGI (reference sequence). The CDR3 sequence: CASPQGANTEAFF. The CDR3 DNA sequence: TGTGCCAGCCCCCAGGGTGCGAACACTGAAGCTTTCTTT.

This clone was seen a few times. The chain has TRBV7-9 and TRBJ1-5; 8 bases line up with TRBD1. V lost 5 bases and J lost 2; bases outside the gene matches: 2. The CDR3 extends over 14 amino acids. Germline values: CDR1 SEHNR, CDR2 FQNEAQ (reference sequence). The CDR3 region has the DNA TGTGCCAGCAGCCCGACAGGGGGCAATCAGCCCCAGCATTTT. Amino acid sequence: CASSPTGGNQPQHF.

J is TRBJ1-5 and V is TRBV24-1; D is uncertain. Trimming stripped 5 bases from V and 6 bases from J, with 7 bases between. The length of the CDR3 is 12 residues. Germline V lookup: CDR1 KGHDR, CDR2 SFDVKD. The CDR3 DNA sequence: TGTGCCACCAGTGTGCGGGGTCAGCCCCAGCATTTT. Amino acids: CATSVRGQPQHF.

The chain is built from TRBV20-1 and TRBJ2-7; D is ambiguous. This CDR3 has 11 amino acids. In germline, CDR1 is DFQATT, CDR2 SNEGSKA (reference sequence). The V gene lost 2 bases and the J gene lost 2 bases, with 4 bases spanning the gap. CDR3 in amino acids: CSARQTYEQYF. CDR3 nucleotides: TGCAGTGCTAGACAAACCTACGAGCAGTACTTC.

This clone was seen more than once but under ten times. The CDR3 here is CASSYLDEGAGGYTF. The CDR3 bases are TGTGCCAGCAGTTACCTTGACGAGGGGGCGGGCGGCTACACCTTC. V gene TRBV6-6 combines with J gene TRBJ1-2; 7 positions agree with TRBD1. The V gene end was trimmed by 2 bases and the J gene end by 8 bases; junction bases not matched to a gene: 11. The CDR3 contains 15 residues. In germline, CDR1 is MNHNY, CDR2 SVGAGI (reference sequence).

The chain employs TRBV5-1 and TRBJ2-2, with D unresolved. V was clipped by 2 bases and J by 6 bases, with 11 bases between them. The CDR3 totals 14 residues. Germline V lookup: CDR1 SGHRS, CDR2 YFSETQ. The CDR3 DNA is TGCGCCAGCAGCTTTGTCGGTGGTTCCGGGGAGCTGTTTTTT. Residues: CASSFVGGSGELFF.

The V and J genes are TRBV27 and TRBJ2-7, with 9 bases identical to TRBD2. The V and J ends lost 5 bases and 3 bases, in that order; junction bases with no gene match: 5. CDR3 length: 14 residues. CDR1 MNHEY and CDR2 SMNVEV come from the germline V gene (reference sequence). The CDR3 DNA reads TGTGCCAGCAGTAGCGGGGGGACTCTCTACGAGCAGTACTTC. Protein sequence: CASSSGGTLYEQYF.

The chain carries TRBV28 and TRBJ1-5; a weak D match, TRBD1 (6 bases). From germline, CDR1 is MDHEN and CDR2 SYDVKM. CDR3 size: 14 residues. Trimming shortened V by 6 bases and J by 2 bases, and 11 bases separated the two germline ends. The CDR3 nucleotides are TGTGCCAGCAGAACTTGGACAGGCAATCAGCCCCAGCATTTT. As protein: CASRTWTGNQPQHF.

The chain joins TRBV19 to TRBJ1-1, with D possibly matching TRBD1 (5 bases). V lost 10 bases to trimming and J lost 0 bases, with 18 bases between them. CDR1 is LNHDA, CDR2 SQIVND, per germline (reference sequence). The CDR3 spans 15 residues. The CDR3 DNA is TGTGCCACCCGCTCCCAGGGTCTCATGAACACTGAAGCTTTCTTT. It is translated as CATRSQGLMNTEAFF.

This chain's CDR3 is CASSAREGSYNEQFF. The CDR3 region has the DNA TGTGCCAGCAGCGCTCGGGAGGGCTCCTACAATGAGCAGTTCTTC. This chain uses TRBV9 with TRBJ2-1, with TRBD2 matching over 8 bases. V lost 3 bases, J lost 0 bases, and 2 bases stayed unmatched. The germline V gene encodes CDR1 SGDLS and CDR2 YYNGEE. The CDR3 is 15 residues long.

This rearrangement joins TRBV6-5 to TRBJ2-5; TRBD1 aligns across 7 bases. Germline V CDR1 and CDR2: MNHEY, SVGAGI. The CDR3 is 15 amino acids. V lost 3 bases, J lost 5 bases, and 9 bases stayed unmatched. CDR3 DNA sequence: TGTGCCAGCAGTTATGCCTGGGGGACAGTGGAGACCCAGTACTTC. Protein: CASSYAWGTVETQYF.

This chain joins TRBV4-1 and TRBJ1-3, with D possibly being TRBD1 (6 bases). The CDR3 extends over 16 amino acids. Germline V CDR1 and CDR2: MGHRA, YSYEKL. V was clipped by 4 bases and J by 3 bases, with 16 bases between them. The CDR3, as DNA: TGCGCCAGCAGCCGACACGCAGGGGCAGATGGAAACACCATATATTTT. It translates to CASSRHAGADGNTIYF.

The CDR3 coding sequence is TGTGCCAGCAGCCTCGCCAGGGTCTCCTACGAGCAGTACTTC. This encodes CASSLARVSYEQYF. The chain couples TRBV13 to TRBJ2-7; a possible D gene is TRBD1 (5 bases). V lost 5 bases, J lost 0 bases, and 11 bases lay in between. Looked up from germline, CDR1 is PRHDT and CDR2 is FYEKMQ (reference sequence). This CDR3 comprises 14 residues.